This T cell receptor (beta chain) was sequenced for a study of T-cell reconstitution after alpha-beta-depleted transplantation in children. This sample's TCRbeta library carried unique molecular identifier barcodes. TCRdb reprocessed the PCR reads via MiXCR and lists one record per CDR3 protein. The sample lists around 530,000 distinct CDR3 sequences; 30% to 35% were seen once. V lost 2 bases, J lost 1 base, and 5 bases lay in between. The CDR3 length is 13 residues. CDR1 is GTSNPN, CDR2 SVGIG, per germline (reference sequence). J is TRBJ2-2 and V is TRBV30; no clear D gene. The source material was PBMCs from the stem cell graft donor, sampled from the stem cell graft. The source of this sequence is a human donor who donated a stem cell graft to a child with aplastic anemia. CDR3 loop: CAWSYGNTGELFF. The CDR3 nucleotides read TGTGCCTGGAGTTACGGGAACACCGGGGAGCTGTTTTTT. Looking up the rest from reference TRBV30 and TRBJ2-2 gives the full variable domain: SQTIHQWPATLVQPVGSPLSLECTVEGTSNPNLYWYRQAAGRGLQLLFYSVGIGQISSEVPQNLSASRPQDRQFILSSKKLLLSDSGFYLCAWSYGNTGELFFGEGSRLTVL.